The 18 T cell receptor beta chains below were found in one sample sequenced in a study of Graves' ophthalmopathy and Graves' hyperthyroidism. CDR3 regions of TCR beta were amplified from RNA transcripts. The first-round RT-PCR employed HTBI primers together with the Qiagen OneStep RT-PCR kit. A multiplex PCR was then performed as the second round. TCRdb re-called the multiplex PCR reads through MiXCR, storing one row per CDR3 protein. The profile covers around 1,200,000 distinct CDR3 sequences, with about two fifths appearing a single time and approximately 10% taken by the ten largest. Sequencing was carried out using peripheral blood or thyroid tissue (not recorded which). The receptors stem from an adult man with Graves' hyperthyroidism.

The rearrangement links TRBV15 to TRBJ2-5; 9 bases agree with TRBD1. CDR3 size: 16 residues. Per the germline V gene, CDR1 is LNHNV and CDR2 is YYDKDF (reference sequence). Losses at the gene ends were 1 base for V and 2 bases for J; bases not matched to a gene: 5. The CDR3 region has the DNA TGTGCCACCAGCAGAGTTTTAGACAGGGGGCAAGAGACCCAGTACTTC. Translation gives CATSRVLDRGQETQYF.

This clonotype occurred once. Since a much larger clone is just one base distant, this may be a read error. The chain combines TRBV7-2 with TRBJ1-3; 9 bases align to TRBD1. The germline V gene encodes CDR1 SGHTA and CDR2 FQGNSA. V shed 5 bases and J 8 bases; nucleotides not matched to a gene: 10. This CDR3 is 15 amino acids long. DNA for the CDR3: TGTGCCAGCAGCGAAGGGGACAGGGTATGGGACACCATATATTTT. Its protein product is CASSEGDRVWDTIYF.

As to this clonotype: At one of its ends the junction is not consistent with the germline gene, which may arise from a read error. This sequence joins TRBV5-1 and TRBJ2-5; D possibly corresponds to TRBD2 (6 bases). CDR1 and CDR2 from the germline V gene are SGHRS and YFSETQ. CDR3 length: 15 residues. CDR3 amino acids: CASSKGLGPQEAQYF. The CDR3 DNA reads as TGCGCCAGCAGCAAGGGACTTGGGCCCCAAGAGGCCCAGTACTTC.

This clonotype showed up many times. V and J are TRBV15 and TRBJ1-6; 10 nucleotides agree with TRBD1. In germline, CDR1 is LNHNV, CDR2 YYDKDF (reference sequence). Germline trimming cut 3 bases from V and 9 bases from J; bases unmatched to any gene: 5. The CDR3 runs 15 residues. The DNA of the CDR3 is TGTGCCACCAGCAGGGGGACAGGGGAAGGTTCACCCCTCCACTTT. Amino acids: CATSRGTGEGSPLHF.

This clonotype has a count of ten or more. The rearrangement uses TRBV7-8 and TRBJ2-2; 16 nucleotides agree with TRBD2. The germline V gene encodes CDR1 SGHVS and CDR2 FQNEAQ. The CDR3 is 21 amino acids. J was trimmed by 3 bases and V by 2 bases; bases with no gene match: 12. CDR3 in amino acids: CASSLYRLGLAGGMYTGELFF. CDR3 in DNA: TGTGCCAGCAGCTTATACCGCCTGGGACTAGCGGGGGGGATGTACACCGGGGAGCTGTTTTTT.

This clonotype occurred a few times. The chain joins TRBV27 to TRBJ2-5, with TRBD2 identical over 8 bases. After removal of 6 bases from V and 1 base from J, the junction contained 7 bases not matched to a gene. The CDR3 is 15 residues long. Germline V lookup: CDR1 MNHEY, CDR2 SMNVEV (reference sequence). The CDR3 protein is CASRGLGWGQETQYF. The CDR3 bases are TGTGCCAGCAGGGGACTAGGGTGGGGCCAAGAGACCCAGTACTTC.

This clonotype was detected many times. This chain joins TRBV7-9 and TRBJ2-6, with TRBD1 identical over 7 bases. The CDR3 is 17 amino acids. The junction had 2 bases not matched to a gene; V was cut back by 0 bases and J by 0 bases. Germline CDR1 SEHNR, CDR2 FQNEAQ (reference sequence). The CDR3 coding sequence is TGTGCCAGCAGCTTAGCAGGGGGCGCCTCTGGGGCCAACGTCCTGACTTTC. This codes for CASSLAGGASGANVLTF.

This clonotype is a singleton in its sample. This rearrangement joins TRBV29-1 to TRBJ1-1, with TRBD1 identical over 10 bases. V shed 4 bases and J 7 bases; nucleotides not matched to a gene: 15. Germline V lookup: CDR1 SQVTM, CDR2 ANQGSEA. CDR3 length: 16 residues. In DNA form, the CDR3 reads TGCAGCGTTGGTCTCCCCGGGACAGGGGACGTGAATGAAGCTTTCTTT. It encodes CSVGLPGTGDVNEAFF.

The gene calls are TRBV4-3 and TRBJ1-2, with D tentatively TRBD1 (5 bases). V gave up 0 bases and J gave up 4 bases, with 12 bases separating them. CDR1 is LGHNA, CDR2 YSLEER, per germline. The CDR3 is 15 residues long. The CDR3 bases are TGCGCCAGCAGCCAAGATACAGGAACTAGCTATGGCTACACCTTC. This codes for CASSQDTGTSYGYTF.

This clonotype was counted between two and nine times. CDR3 DNA sequence: TGTGCCAGCCGGCAGGACAGATGGAATCAGCCCCAGCATTTT. Residues: CASRQDRWNQPQHF. This sequence joins TRBV6-1 and TRBJ1-5; D is perhaps TRBD1 (6 bases). The V end was cut by 8 bases, the J end by 4 bases, with 15 bases between. The CDR3 spans 14 residues. Germline V CDR1 and CDR2: MNHNS, SASEGT.

The rearrangement uses TRBV7-9 and TRBJ1-5; 9 bases fit TRBD1. There are 16 residues in the CDR3. CDR1 and CDR2 (germline): SEHNR, FQNEAQ (reference sequence). The junction had 6 bases not matched to a gene; V was cut back by 3 bases and J by 3 bases. The CDR3 here is CASSFRTGVNNQPQHF. DNA for the CDR3: TGTGCCAGCAGCTTCAGGACAGGGGTGAACAATCAGCCCCAGCATTTT.

The table lists this clonotype with many counts. The J gene is TRBJ1-1, the V gene TRBV20-1, with D perhaps TRBD1 (5 bases). Germline CDR1 reads DFQATT; CDR2 reads SNEGSKA (reference sequence). The CDR3 runs 13 residues. With 2 bases removed from V and 3 bases from J, the gap between germline ends came to 10 bases. Written as DNA, the CDR3 is TGCAGTGCTAGAAGGCGGGGGGACACTGAAGCTTTCTTT. Its protein is CSARRRGDTEAFF.

Here the CDR3 DNA reads TGTGCCAGCAGTCTCTACACCTTC. Amino acids: CASSLYTF. This chain joins TRBV25-1 and TRBJ1-2, with D unresolved. Trimming cost V 5 bases and J 10 bases, with 2 bases left between them. Per the germline V gene, CDR1 is MGHDK and CDR2 is SYGVNS. The CDR3 loop spans 8 amino acids.

Remarks on this clonotype: A read error may explain this, as a much larger clone is one base away. This sequence joins TRBV7-2 and TRBJ2-2; TRBD2 matches 8 bases. Germline values: CDR1 SGHTA, CDR2 FQGNSA. The CDR3 has 15 amino acids. The DNA of the CDR3 is TGCGCCAGCAGCGTGAGCGGGGGCGACACCGGGGAGCTGTTTTTT. It is translated as CASSVSGGDTGELFF.

The sample holds many counts of this clonotype. The CDR3: CASSRSQRGNTEAFF. The CDR3 DNA reads TGTGCCAGCAGCCGGAGCCAGCGGGGGAACACTGAAGCTTTCTTT. The chain couples TRBV7-2 to TRBJ1-1; D is unresolved. This CDR3 contains 15 residues. CDR1 is SGHTA and CDR2 is FQGNSA in the germline V gene. V lost 5 bases and J 1 base, leaving 14 bases between the germline ends.

CDR3 in DNA: TGTGCCAGCAGCCCCGGTGGACAGGGTGTCGTTCAGCCCCAGCATTTT. Translated: CASSPGGQGVVQPQHF. This sequence joins TRBV7-9 and TRBJ1-5; 8 bases fit TRBD1. The CDR3 runs to 16 residues. With 5 bases clipped from V and 6 bases from J, the junction kept 12 bases outside the gene matches. Germline V lookup: CDR1 SEHNR, CDR2 FQNEAQ (reference sequence). Using reference TRBV7-9 and TRBJ1-5 for the parts outside the CDR3, the full variable domain is DTGVSQNPRHKITKRGQNVTFRCDPISEHNRLYWYRQTLGQGPEFLTYFQNEAQLEKSRLLSDRFSAERPKGSFSTLEIQRTEQGDSAMYLCASSPGGQGVVQPQHFGDGTRLSIL.

This clonotype was seen ten or more times. The chain recombines TRBV24-1 with TRBJ2-2; 8 bases map to TRBD2. The germline V gene has CDR1 KGHDR and CDR2 SFDVKD. With V trimmed by 4 bases and J by 0 bases, 3 bases remained unmatched. The length of the CDR3 is 16 residues. The DNA for the CDR3 is TGTGCCACCAGTGACCCGGGACTAGCGAACACCGGGGAGCTGTTTTTT. As protein: CATSDPGLANTGELFF.

The chain carries TRBV29-1 and TRBJ2-3; unclear D gene. The CDR3 spans 11 residues. The germline V and J ends were trimmed by 0 bases and 8 bases, with 6 bases remaining between them. Germline loops: CDR1 SQVTM, CDR2 ANQGSEA. This CDR3 is CSVEDPGTQYF. DNA of the CDR3: TGCAGCGTTGAAGATCCTGGTACGCAGTATTTT.